This entry features one T cell receptor (beta chain) sequence. This record belongs to a study of technical replicates of blood from a handful of donors. CDR3 length: 12 residues. Trimming stripped 7 bases from V and 5 bases from J, with 12 bases between. From germline, CDR1 is SGDLS and CDR2 YYNGEE. Generated by immunoSEQ multiplex PCR, the TCRdb table keeps only in-frame clones and is missing some. The sample carries tens of thousands of clones, around 94% recorded once. The TCR comes from a human donor in good health. Sample: T cells isolated from PBMCs. The chain has TRBV9 and TRBJ2-5, with D maybe TRBD2 (5 bases). CDR3 amino acids: CASGLGEETQYF. The CDR3 DNA follows: TGTGCCAGCGGTCTCGGGGAGGAGACCCAGTACTTC.